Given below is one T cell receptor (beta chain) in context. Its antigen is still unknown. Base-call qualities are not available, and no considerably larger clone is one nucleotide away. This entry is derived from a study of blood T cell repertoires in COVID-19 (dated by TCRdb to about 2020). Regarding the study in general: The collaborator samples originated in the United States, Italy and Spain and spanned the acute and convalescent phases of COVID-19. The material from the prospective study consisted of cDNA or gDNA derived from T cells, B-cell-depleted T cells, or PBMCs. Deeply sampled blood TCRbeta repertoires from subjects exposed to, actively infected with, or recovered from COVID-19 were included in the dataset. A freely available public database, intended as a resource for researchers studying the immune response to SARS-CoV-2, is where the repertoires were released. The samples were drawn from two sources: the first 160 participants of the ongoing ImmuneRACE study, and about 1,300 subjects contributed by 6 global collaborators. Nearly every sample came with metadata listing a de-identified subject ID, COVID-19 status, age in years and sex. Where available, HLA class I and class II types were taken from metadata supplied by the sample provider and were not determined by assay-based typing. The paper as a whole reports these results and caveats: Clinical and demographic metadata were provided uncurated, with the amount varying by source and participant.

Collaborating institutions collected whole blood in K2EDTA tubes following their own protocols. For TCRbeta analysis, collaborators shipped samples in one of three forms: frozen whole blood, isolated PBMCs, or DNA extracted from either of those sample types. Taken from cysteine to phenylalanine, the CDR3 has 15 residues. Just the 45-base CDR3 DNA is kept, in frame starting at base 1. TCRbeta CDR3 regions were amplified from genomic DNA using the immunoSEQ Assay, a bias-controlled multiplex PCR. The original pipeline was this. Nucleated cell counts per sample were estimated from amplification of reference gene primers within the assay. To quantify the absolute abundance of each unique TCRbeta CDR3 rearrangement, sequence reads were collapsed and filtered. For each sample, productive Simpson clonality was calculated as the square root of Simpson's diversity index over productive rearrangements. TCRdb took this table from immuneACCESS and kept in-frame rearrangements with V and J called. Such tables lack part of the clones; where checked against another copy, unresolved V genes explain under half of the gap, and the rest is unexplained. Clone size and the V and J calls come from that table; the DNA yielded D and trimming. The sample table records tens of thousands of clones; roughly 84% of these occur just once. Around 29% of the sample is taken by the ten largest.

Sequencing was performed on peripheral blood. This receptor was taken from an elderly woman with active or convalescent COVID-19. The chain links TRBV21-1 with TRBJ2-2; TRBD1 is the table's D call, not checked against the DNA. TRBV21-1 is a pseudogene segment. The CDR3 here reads CASSIKGAKAGELFF. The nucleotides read TGTGCCAGCAGCATTAAGGGGGCTAAGGCCGGGGAGCTGTTTTTT.